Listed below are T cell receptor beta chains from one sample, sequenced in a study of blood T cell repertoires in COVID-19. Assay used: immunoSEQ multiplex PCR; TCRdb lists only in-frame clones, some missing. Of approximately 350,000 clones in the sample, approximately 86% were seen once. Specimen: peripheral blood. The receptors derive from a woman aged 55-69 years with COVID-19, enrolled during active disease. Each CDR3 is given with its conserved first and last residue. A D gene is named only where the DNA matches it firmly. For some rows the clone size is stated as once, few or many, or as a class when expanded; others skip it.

CASSFSAGKETQYF	TGTGCCAGCAGCTTTTCGGCGGGGAAAGAGACCCAGTACTTC	-	TRBJ2-5	-	TRBV11-3
CASSLTALNTEAFF	TGTGCCAGCAGCTTGACAGCCCTGAACACTGAAGCTTTCTTT	-	TRBJ1-1	-	TRBV7-2
CATLDRGLGYTF	TGTGCCACCCTCGACAGGGGGCTAGGCTACACCTTC	TRBD1	TRBJ1-2	-	TRBV24-1
CASWIAGTGELFF	TGCGCCAGCTGGATAGCGGGCACCGGGGAGCTGTTTTTT	TRBD2	TRBJ2-2	-	TRBV10-2
CASRALLWGGWDEKLFF	TGTGCCAGCAGAGCTCTACTGTGGGGGGGCTGGGATGAAAAACTGTTTTTT	-	TRBJ1-4	-	TRBV27
CASSLSGQALF	TGTGCCAGCAGCTTATCGGGACAGGCTCTCTTC	TRBD1	TRBJ2-7	few	TRBV11-2
CASSLDGTSGSYEQYF	TGTGCCAGCAGCTTAGATGGGACTAGCGGCTCCTACGAGCAGTACTTC	TRBD2	TRBJ2-7	once	TRBV7-2
CASSSPGQGFEEQYF	TGTGCCAGCAGCTCCCCGGGACAGGGGTTTGAAGAGCAGTACTTC	TRBD1	TRBJ2-7	-	TRBV11-3
CASSRWTSGETQYF	TGTGCCAGCAGCCGTTGGACTAGCGGAGAGACCCAGTACTTC	TRBD2	TRBJ2-5	-	TRBV11-1
CASSKRGTGDYGYTF	TGTGCCAGCAGCAAAAGAGGCACAGGGGACTATGGCTACACCTTC	-	TRBJ1-2	-	TRBV21-1
CASSIGTGAPLHF	TGTGCCAGTAGTATAGGCACCGGAGCACCCCTCCACTTT	-	TRBJ1-6	-	TRBV19
CASSSRGGAKGSTDTQYF	TGTGCCAGCAGCTCGCGGGGAGGGGCAAAGGGCAGCACAGATACGCAGTATTTT	TRBD2	TRBJ2-3	-	TRBV5-4
CASSLFSGIGANVLTF	TGCGCCAGCAGCTTGTTCTCGGGGATAGGGGCCAACGTCCTGACTTTC	-	TRBJ2-6	-	TRBV5-1
CAWSVQANYGYTF	TGTGCCTGGAGTGTGCAGGCGAACTATGGCTACACCTTC	-	TRBJ1-2	-	TRBV30
CASSLRRGGQGETQYF	TGTGCCAGCAGCTTAAGGCGGGGGGGCCAAGGGGAGACCCAGTACTTC	TRBD2	TRBJ2-5	few	TRBV11-2
CASSKRQESYYGYTF	TGTGCCAGCAGCAAGAGACAGGAGTCCTACTATGGCTACACCTTC	-	TRBJ1-2	-	TRBV7-2
CASSLGPQGSYGYTF	TGTGCCAGCAGCTTGGGGCCCCAGGGGAGCTATGGCTACACCTTC	-	TRBJ1-2	-	TRBV5-6
CASSPPSGTSGLWSYNEQFF	TGTGCCAGCTCACCACCGTCCGGGACTAGCGGGCTATGGTCCTACAATGAGCAGTTCTTC	TRBD2	TRBJ2-1	-	TRBV18
CASSSPTSGNTIYF	TGTGCCAGCAGCTCCCCTACCTCTGGAAACACCATATATTTT	-	TRBJ1-3	once	TRBV7-2
CASSLTFGMGVYGYTF	TGCGCCAGCAGCTTGACTTTCGGGATGGGCGTCTATGGCTACACCTTC	-	TRBJ1-2	-	TRBV5-1
CASSFSGEETQYF	TGTGCCAGCAGCTTTTCAGGGGAAGAGACCCAGTACTTC	-	TRBJ2-5	few	TRBV7-9
CASSPQGGGQETQYF	TGTGCCAGCAGCCCTCAGGGGGGAGGACAAGAGACCCAGTACTTC	-	TRBJ2-5	-	TRBV7-2
CASSFSGGANTGELFF	TGTGCCAGCAGCTTCAGCGGGGGGGCGAACACCGGGGAGCTGTTTTTT	TRBD2	TRBJ2-2	-	TRBV7-3
CASSTTSGGRETQYF	TGCGCCAGCAGTACGACTAGCGGGGGGCGGGAGACCCAGTACTTC	TRBD2	TRBJ2-5	once	TRBV5-1
CASSVAVTGGGYTF	TGTGCCAGCAGCGTAGCCGTGACAGGGGGTGGCTACACCTTC	TRBD1	TRBJ1-2	-	TRBV9
CASSSGQNYGYTF	TGCGCCAGCAGTTCGGGACAGAACTATGGCTACACCTTC	TRBD1	TRBJ1-2	-	TRBV5-1
CASSVGGLPLGGTQYF	TGTGCCAGCAGCGTAGGGGGGCTTCCCCTAGGAGGGACCCAGTACTTC	-	TRBJ2-5	-	TRBV9
CASSRREVSYEQYF	TGTGCCAGCAGTCGTCGAGAGGTTTCCTACGAGCAGTACTTC	-	TRBJ2-7	-	TRBV6-5
CASSPDSSSYEQYF	TGTGCCAGCAGCCCGGACAGCAGCTCCTACGAGCAGTACTTC	-	TRBJ2-7	-	TRBV5-4
CASSVGGLPGNTGELFF	TGTGCCAGCAGCGTAGGTGGACTTCCGGGGAACACCGGGGAGCTGTTTTTT	-	TRBJ2-2	-	TRBV9
CASSPGLGEETQYF	TGTGCCAGCAGCCCAGGGTTGGGCGAAGAGACCCAGTACTTC	-	TRBJ2-5	-	TRBV5-6